Sequencing of this TCR beta chain was carried out in a study of control samples from healthy donors and cancer patients. Germline V CDR1 and CDR2: MDHEN, SYDVKM. The CDR3 is 10 residues long. The ends were cut back, 7 bases at V and 4 bases at J, with 4 bases in the middle. Clones were sequenced by immunoSEQ multiplex PCR, and TCRdb holds only the in-frame ones, with some missing. This sample has about 69,000 clones, with 84% found just once. The count of this clone is one. This sequence was found in a woman aged 45-65 years with lung cancer. Sequencing was carried out using PBMCs. The chain uses TRBV28 and TRBJ1-2; D is undetermined. CDR3 bases: TGTGCCAGCAAGGGCTATGGCTACACCTTC. Amino acid sequence: CASKGYGYTF.